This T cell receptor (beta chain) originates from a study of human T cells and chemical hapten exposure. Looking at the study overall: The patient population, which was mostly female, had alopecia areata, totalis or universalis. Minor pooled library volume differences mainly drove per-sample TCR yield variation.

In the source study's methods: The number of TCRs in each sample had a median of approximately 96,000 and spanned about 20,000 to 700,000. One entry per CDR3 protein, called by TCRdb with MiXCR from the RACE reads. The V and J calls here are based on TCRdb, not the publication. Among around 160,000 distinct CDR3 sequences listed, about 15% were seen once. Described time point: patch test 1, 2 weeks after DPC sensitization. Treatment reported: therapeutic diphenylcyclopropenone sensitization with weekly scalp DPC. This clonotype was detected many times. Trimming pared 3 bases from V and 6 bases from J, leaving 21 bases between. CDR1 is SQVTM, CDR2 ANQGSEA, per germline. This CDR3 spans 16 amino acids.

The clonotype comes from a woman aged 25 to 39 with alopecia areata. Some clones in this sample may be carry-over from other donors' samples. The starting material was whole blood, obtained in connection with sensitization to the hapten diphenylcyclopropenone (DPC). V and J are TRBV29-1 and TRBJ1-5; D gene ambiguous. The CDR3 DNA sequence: TGCAGCGTTGAGCTCTTTGGCTCTCCAACGATTCAGCCCCAGCATTTT. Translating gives CSVELFGSPTIQPQHF.